Sequencing of this T cell receptor beta chain was carried out in a study of T-cell reconstitution after alpha-beta-depleted transplantation in children. The CDR3 has 15 amino acids. Germline V gives CDR1 LGHDT, CDR2 YNNKEL (reference sequence). Trimming at V came to 3 bases and at J to 2 bases, leaving 5 bases not matched to a gene. This clonotype has ten or more counts. Preparation of the TCRbeta library used unique molecular identifiers. TCRdb recomputed calls from the PCR reads with MiXCR, one row per CDR3 protein. The table includes around 96,000 distinct CDR3 sequences, 12% detected once. The chain couples TRBV3-1 to TRBJ2-3; 7 nucleotides match TRBD2. The sequences come from PBMCs from the stem cell graft donor, collected from the stem cell graft. The origin of this receptor is a human donor who donated a stem cell graft to a child with inherited bone marrow failure. The CDR3 DNA is TGTGCCAGCAGCCAGGGACTACAACTCACAGATACGCAGTATTTT. Its protein product is CASSQGLQLTDTQYF.